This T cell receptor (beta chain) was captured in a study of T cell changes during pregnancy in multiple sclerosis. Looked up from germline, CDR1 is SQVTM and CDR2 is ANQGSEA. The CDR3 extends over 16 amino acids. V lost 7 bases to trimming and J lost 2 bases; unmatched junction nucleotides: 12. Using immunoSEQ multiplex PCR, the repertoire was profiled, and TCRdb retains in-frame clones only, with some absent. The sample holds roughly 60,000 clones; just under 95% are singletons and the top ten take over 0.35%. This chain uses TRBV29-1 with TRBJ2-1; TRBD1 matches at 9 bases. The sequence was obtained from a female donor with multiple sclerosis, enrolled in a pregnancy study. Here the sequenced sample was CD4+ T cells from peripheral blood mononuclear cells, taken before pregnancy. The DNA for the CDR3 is TGCAGCGCCCCCGGGGGACAGGGACAGGCCTACAATGAGCAGTTCTTC. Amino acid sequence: CSAPGGQGQAYNEQFF.